The rows below give T cell receptor beta chains drawn from one sample of a study of PD-1 blockade in classical Hodgkin lymphoma. Profiled with immunoSEQ multiplex PCR; TCRdb holds only in-frame clones, not every one. The sample carries about 54,000 clones, approximately 90% recorded once. The sequencing used peripheral blood mononuclear cells (PBMCs), collected before the second cycle of nivolumab. The receptors originated from a human donor with classical Hodgkin lymphoma. Each CDR3 is given without its conserved first and last residue. The D gene is left open where the match is weak. Not every row has a clone size; where given, it reads once, few, many or a size class.

d_gene	v_gene	abundance	CDR3aa
-	TRBV7-3	-	ASSLTGGQGPMDEQF
TRBD1	TRBV23-1	-	ASPRGTGGRDEKLF
TRBD2	TRBV9	-	ASSVTSGAPYEQY
TRBD1	TRBV14	-	ASRRDRGGGEQY
TRBD1	TRBV6-1	-	ASSEGRQGVTPQH
TRBD2	TRBV6-4	few	ASSDSGGSSYNEQF
TRBD1	TRBV5-6	once	ASSHTSGTGHEKLF
TRBD1	TRBV4-3	few	ASSLGTGFNEKLF
-	TRBV10-3	-	AISPSGPDEQY
-	TRBV2	-	ASSPPWRFQGNEQF
-	TRBV28	few	ASSSTPGRGDQPQH
TRBD2	TRBV7-9	-	ASRIEGLAGGLEQF
-	TRBV2	-	ASSELHSGNTIY
TRBD1	TRBV29-1	-	SVDLGTGSHEQY
-	TRBV7-3	-	ASSLTGPNTGELF
-	TRBV30	-	ACSNNTGELF
-	TRBV30	-	AWPGNEQF
TRBD1	TRBV5-1	-	ASSLRTGAKDSYEQY
TRBD1	TRBV6-1	-	ASSEEGQGAGEAF
TRBD1	TRBV9	-	ASSVWTGDEQY
-	TRBV15	-	ATSRDRALTDTQY
-	TRBV6-6	-	ASRQQGKQY
TRBD2	TRBV6-1	-	ASSGGPTSVYTDTQY
-	TRBV6-1	-	AVGALSSTDTQY
-	TRBV29-1	once	SARDGSESGYT
TRBD1	TRBV7-8	-	ASSLWRDSGREWVTEAF
-	TRBV6-5	-	ASSPDREENIQY
-	TRBV18	-	ASSQERGSSYNEQF
-	TRBV9	once	ASSATNNEQF
-	TRBV5-1	-	ASSLTVSGANVLT
TRBD1	TRBV14	-	ASSQDPGGYTEAF
-	TRBV7-3	-	ASRRRQSTDTQY
-	TRBV6-5	-	ASSYSGENTEAF
TRBD1	TRBV27	-	ASSPLTGKEFYEQY
TRBD1	TRBV27	-	ASRGQGGPLEQY
-	TRBV18	-	ASSPEAGLYEQY
TRBD2	TRBV7-9	-	ASSKTSGGGELF
TRBD1	TRBV19	-	ASSSRTGVLSQY
TRBD1	TRBV9	once	ASSVAGTGNGYT
-	TRBV7-9	-	ASSSVRDSNQPQH
-	TRBV5-4	-	ASSLRDSQETQY